The rows below give T cell receptor beta chains drawn from one sample of a study of PD-L1 blockade in urothelial cancer. Libraries were prepared by immunoSEQ multiplex PCR; TCRdb keeps only in-frame clonotypes and omits some of them. This sample has some 47,000 clones, with about four fifths found just once. The sequencing here drew on PBMCs, taken around atezolizumab (anti-PD-L1) treatment. The receptors come from a man aged 65 to 79 with urothelial cancer. The CDR3 runs from the conserved cysteine through the conserved F or W. The D gene is left open where the match is weak. Clone size is shown for a subset of rows, as once, few, many or a class of expanded clone.

V gene,D gene,clone size,J gene,CDR3 DNA,CDR3 protein
TRBV9,TRBD2,few,TRBJ2-1,TGTGCCAGCAGCGTAGGCAGGGAGGGCGATGAGCAGTTCTTC,CASSVGREGDEQFF
TRBV28,TRBD1,.,TRBJ2-4,TGTGCCAGCCTACAGGGGGGCACTGAAAACATTCAGTACTTC,CASLQGGTENIQYF
TRBV2,TRBD1,.,TRBJ1-3,TGTGCCAGCAGTGTAGGACAGGGGAGAAACACCATATATTTT,CASSVGQGRNTIYF
TRBV18,TRBD1,.,TRBJ2-2,TGTGCCAGCTCACCGGGACAGCCGAACACCGGGGAGCTGTTTTTT,CASSPGQPNTGELFF
TRBV7-2,.,.,TRBJ1-4,TGTGCCAGCAGCTTAGGTCAAGCGGGCACTAATGAAAAACTGTTTTTT,CASSLGQAGTNEKLFF
TRBV28,.,.,TRBJ2-1,TGTGCCAGCAGTTCCCCCGGGAGAATCCCCTTTAGTAATGAGCAGTTCTTC,CASSSPGRIPFSNEQFF
TRBV5-4,.,.,TRBJ2-5,TGTGCCAGCAGCTTGGCCGGGCGGGGTGAGACCCAGTACTTC,CASSLAGRGETQYF
TRBV5-1,TRBD1,few,TRBJ1-2,TGCGCCAGCACCCTCGGGACAGCGAACTATGGCTACACCTTC,CASTLGTANYGYTF
TRBV7-9,.,.,TRBJ2-3,TGTGCCAGCAGCTTAGTACAGTCTAGCACAGATACGCAGTATTTT,CASSLVQSSTDTQYF
TRBV19,.,.,TRBJ2-1,TGTGCCAGTAGTACCCAACAGGGCCGGGCAGCTGAGCAGTTCTTC,CASSTQQGRAAEQFF
TRBV30,.,.,TRBJ2-7,TGTGCCTGGTCAGGGAACTACGAGCAGTACTTC,CAWSGNYEQYF
TRBV29-1,.,.,TRBJ2-2,TGCAGCGTTGAATATAGGGGGGGGCTTGCCGGGGAGCTGTTTTTT,CSVEYRGGLAGELFF
TRBV5-1,TRBD1,.,TRBJ2-3,TGCGCCAGCAGCGGAGGACAGGCTAGCACAGATACGCAGTATTTT,CASSGGQASTDTQYF
TRBV6-1,.,.,TRBJ2-7,TGTGCCAGCAAAGACGACTTCTCCTACGAGCAGTACTTC,CASKDDFSYEQYF
TRBV5-1,.,once,TRBJ1-1,TGCGCCAGCAGCTTCCAGGGTACCGGAGGGACTGAAGCTTTCTTT,CASSFQGTGGTEAFF
TRBV7-2,.,.,TRBJ2-3,TGTGCCAGCAGCTTATCCGAGCGGACTAGCACAGATACGCAGTATTTT,CASSLSERTSTDTQYF
TRBV4-1,TRBD1,.,TRBJ2-2,TGCGCCAGCAGCCAGGCCGGTATCGGGACAGCGACCGGGGAGCTGTTTTTT,CASSQAGIGTATGELFF
TRBV7-2,TRBD2,.,TRBJ2-7,TGTGCCAGCAGCTCCGATAGCGGGGCGGCCTACGAGCAGTACTTC,CASSSDSGAAYEQYF
TRBV6-6,TRBD1,once,TRBJ1-1,TGTGCCGCCCACAGGGGGCCGGACACTGAAGCTTTCTTT,CAAHRGPDTEAFF
TRBV18,TRBD1,.,TRBJ2-7,TGTGCCAGCTCACCAGCTGGGACAGGGTACGAGCAGTACTTC,CASSPAGTGYEQYF
TRBV4-1,TRBD2,.,TRBJ2-1,TGCGCCAGCAGCCAAGTAAATAGCGGGAGGTTCGGCAATGAGCAGTTCTTC,CASSQVNSGRFGNEQFF
TRBV5-4,.,.,TRBJ2-7,TGTGCCAGCAGAGAAAGGCGGGGAACGGCATACGAGCAGTACTTC,CASRERRGTAYEQYF
TRBV15,TRBD1,.,TRBJ2-4,TGTGCCACCAGCTCGGACAGGGTGGTGGGTAATACCAAAAACATTCAGTACTTC,CATSSDRVVGNTKNIQYF
TRBV28,TRBD1,.,TRBJ1-1,TGTGCCAGCGGGGACAGGGGGCGACGGAACACTGAAGCTTTCTTT,CASGDRGRRNTEAFF
TRBV2,TRBD2,medium-sized,TRBJ2-4,TGTGCCAGCAGCACGGGGGGACTAGCGGACTTGGCCAAAAACATTCAGTACTTC,CASSTGGLADLAKNIQYF
TRBV9,TRBD2,.,TRBJ2-3,TGTGCCAGCAGCGCCCCTAGCGGGGGGGTCCCGGGTACGCAGTATTTT,CASSAPSGGVPGTQYF
TRBV5-4,.,.,TRBJ2-7,TGTGCCAGCAGGGATGGAGGATTAGACGAGCAGTACTTC,CASRDGGLDEQYF
TRBV6-1,.,.,TRBJ1-2,TGTGCCAGCAGTGAAGGGGGCAGGGCCTCCCGTGGCTACACCTTC,CASSEGGRASRGYTF
TRBV7-3,.,.,TRBJ2-3,TGTGCCAGCAGCACCGGACATAGCGGATACACAGATACGCAGTATTTT,CASSTGHSGYTDTQYF
TRBV5-6,TRBD1,.,TRBJ1-1,TGTGCCAGCAGCGCCGGGACAGGGCGGACTGAAGCTTTCTTT,CASSAGTGRTEAFF